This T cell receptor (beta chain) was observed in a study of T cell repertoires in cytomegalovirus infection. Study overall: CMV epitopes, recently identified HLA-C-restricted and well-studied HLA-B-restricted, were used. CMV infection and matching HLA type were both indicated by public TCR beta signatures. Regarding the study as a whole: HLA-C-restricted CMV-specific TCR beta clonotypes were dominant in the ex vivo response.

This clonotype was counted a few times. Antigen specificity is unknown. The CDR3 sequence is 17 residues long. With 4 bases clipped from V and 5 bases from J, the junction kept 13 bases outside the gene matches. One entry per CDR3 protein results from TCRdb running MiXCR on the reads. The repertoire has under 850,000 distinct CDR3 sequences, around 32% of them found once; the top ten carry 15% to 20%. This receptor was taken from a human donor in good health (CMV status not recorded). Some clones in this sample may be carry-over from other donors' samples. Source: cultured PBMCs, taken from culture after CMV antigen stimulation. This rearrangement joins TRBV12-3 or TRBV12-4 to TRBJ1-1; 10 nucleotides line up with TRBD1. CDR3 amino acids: CASSSLAGQGGTTEAFF. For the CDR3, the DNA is TGTGCCAGCAGTTCGCTAGCCGGACAGGGGGGAACGACTGAAGCTTTCTTT.